Presented here are 18 T cell receptor beta chains from one specimen sequenced in a study of CD8+ T cells in alopecia areata. The sorting of pooled cutaneous lymph node cells relied on CD4, CD8alpha, NKG2D, NKG2ACE and other markers. RNA, once extracted, was reverse transcribed into cDNA for use as the sequencing template. Sequenced by immunoSEQ multiplex PCR; TCRdb stores in-frame clones only, minus some. This sample has approximately 300,000 clones and no singletons, with about 1.2% in the ten largest. Sequenced: CD4+ T cells sorted from a lymph node. The receptors were sampled from a C3H/HeJ mouse with alopecia areata. The strain's MHC haplotype is H2-k.

As regards this clone: Mouse germline and gene names are used. The CDR3 is cut off 4 residues early in the read; its end comes from the germline J gene. The chain couples TRBV19 to TRBJ2-3; TRBD1 might be the D (5 bases). Germline loops: CDR1 FNHDT, CDR2 SITEND (reference sequence). This CDR3 spans 14 amino acids. V shed 5 bases and J shed 1 base, with 11 bases lying between them. This CDR3 is CASSLRVGAETLYF. The covered CDR3 bases are TGTGCCAGCAGCCTCAGGGTTGGTGCAGAA. The whole variable domain, filled in from reference TRBV19 and TRBJ2-3, reads GGIITQTPKFLIGQEGQKLTLKCQQNFNHDTMYWYRQDSGKGLRLIYYSITENDLQKGDLSEGYDASREKKSSFSLTVTSAQKNEMAVFLCASSLRVGAETLYFGSGTRLTVL.

As to this clone: The gene names given are mouse names. The sequenced fragment ends 3 residues before the CDR3 boundary, so the rest is inferred from the germline J gene. Within the sample, other DNA sequences also encode this same CDR3. The V call is TRBV19, the J call TRBJ1-6; D ambiguous. TRBJ1-6 is given ORF status, its function remaining uncertain. The CDR3 runs 14 residues. CDR1 is FNHDT and CDR2 is SITEND in the germline V gene (reference sequence). Trimming shortened V by 2 bases and J by 3 bases, and 6 bases separated the two germline ends. The CDR3 region is CASSITDYNSPLYF. Incomplete CDR3 DNA: TGTGCCAGCAGTATCACAGACTATAATTCGCCC.

For this clone: The genes are named according to mouse. The CDR3 end falls 4 residues outside the read, so it is completed with the germline J gene. The chain couples TRBV14 to TRBJ2-5; TRBD1 matches at 7 bases. Germline V CDR1 and CDR2: SGHDT, FRDEAV. The CDR3 has 15 residues. The junction had 3 bases not matched to a gene; V was cut back by 2 bases and J by 0 bases. CDR3 bases read: TGTGCCAGCAGTTTGAGGGACAGTAACCAAGAC. It encodes CASSLRDSNQD. The entire CDR3 reads CASSLRDSNQDTQYF. The whole variable domain, filled in from reference TRBV14 and TRBJ2-5, reads EAGVTQSPRYAVLQEGQAVSFWCDPISGHDTLYWYQQPRDQGPQLLVYFRDEAVIDNSQLPSDRFSAVRPKGTNSTLKIQSAKQGDTATYLCASSLRDSNQDTQYFGPGTRLLVL.

In the case of this clone: Gene names denote mouse genes. The read ends 4 residues before the CDR3 terminus; that terminus is restored from the germline J gene. The rearrangement uses TRBV1 and TRBJ2-7, with D perhaps TRBD1 (6 bases). The V gene lost 4 bases and the J gene lost 3 bases, with 10 bases spanning the gap. There are 13 residues in the CDR3. In germline, CDR1 is NSQYPW, CDR2 LRSPGD (reference sequence). CDR3 sequence reads: CTCSEGQIYEQYF. Incomplete CDR3 DNA: TGCACCTGCAGTGAGGGACAAATCTAT. Drawing the rest from reference TRBV1 and TRBJ2-7, the complete variable domain is VTLLEQNPRWRLVPRGQAVNLRCILKNSQYPWMSWYQQDLQKQLQWLFTLRSPGDKEVKSLPGADYLATRVTDTELRLQVANMSQGRTLYCTCSEGQIYEQYFGPGTRLTVL.

With regard to this clone: Each gene name is a mouse one. The observed sequence ends 4 residues before the CDR3 terminus, with the missing tail filled in from the germline J gene. This chain joins TRBV13-1 and TRBJ2-7; 9 positions match TRBD1. V lost 3 bases to trimming and J lost 3 bases; unmatched junction nucleotides: 7. The germline gives CDR1 NSHNY, CDR2 SYGAGN. This CDR3 contains 15 residues. CDR3 DNA (partial): TGTGCCAGCAGTGGAACAGGGGGCGCGAACTAT. It translates to CASSGTGGANY. The full CDR3 protein is CASSGTGGANYEQYF.

As to this clone: Genes here carry mouse names. The CDR3 is cut off 4 residues early in the read; its end comes from the germline J gene. V usage is TRBV13-1 and J usage is TRBJ2-5; 7 bases map to TRBD1. The CDR3 consists of 12 residues. Germline CDR1 and CDR2: NSHNY and SYGAGN. The CDR3 sequence: CASRTGGDTQYF. CDR3 DNA (partial): TGTGCCAGCCGGACAGGAGGGGAC.

Comment on this clone: Each gene name is a mouse one. The CDR3 end is not reached by the read, which stops 4 residues before it; the germline J gene fills it in. The V call is TRBV4, the J call TRBJ2-5; TRBD1 aligns across 10 bases. Per the germline V gene, CDR1 is LGHDT and CDR2 is YNNKQL (reference sequence). This CDR3 comprises 15 residues. J gave up 2 bases and V 5 bases, and 4 bases lay outside the gene matches. CDR3 DNA (partial): TGTGCCAGCAGCCGGGACAGGGGTGGCCAAGAC. It translates to CASSRDRGGQD. The entire CDR3 protein is CASSRDRGGQDTQYF.

This clone has at least ten counts. Mouse names are used for the genes. With the read ending 4 residues before the CDR3 end, the germline J gene is used to fill in that end. The V call is TRBV14, the J call TRBJ1-2, with TRBD1 identical over 7 bases. This CDR3 contains 14 residues. Germline V gene sequence: CDR1 SGHDT, CDR2 FRDEAV. V lost 5 bases to trimming and J lost 0 bases; unmatched junction nucleotides: 4. The sequenced CDR3 bases are TGTGCCAGCAGCCTGACAGGGACAAACTCC. The encoded protein is CASSLTGTNS. The full CDR3 protein reads CASSLTGTNSDYTF.

Points on this clone: These gene names are mouse names. Partial CDR3 DNA: TGTGCCAGCGGTGATGCGGACAGAGGGTATGCT. Its translation is CASGDADRGYA. The full CDR3 sequence reads CASGDADRGYAEQFF. The chain joins TRBV13-2 to TRBJ2-1; TRBD1 might be the D (6 bases). From the germline J gene comes the end of the CDR3, since the read stops 4 residues before it. The CDR3 extends over 15 amino acids. V was cut by 0 bases and J by 4 bases, with 11 bases left in between. Germline CDR1 reads NNHNN; CDR2 reads SYGAGS (reference sequence).

Remarks on this clone: Genes here carry mouse names. Other nucleotide sequences from this sample produce the same CDR3. The part of the CDR3 DNA that was read is TGTGCCAGCGGTGATGCAGCAAACACCGGG. Encoded protein: CASGDAANTG. The entire CDR3 protein is CASGDAANTGQLYF. V usage is TRBV13-2 and J usage is TRBJ2-2; D remains unclear. The read comes to an end 4 residues before the CDR3 does, leaving the germline J gene to fill in the end. Trimming removed 0 bases from V and 0 bases from J, with 3 bases in between. This CDR3 contains 14 residues. The germline CDR1 and CDR2 sequences are NNHNN and SYGAGS (reference sequence).

About this clone: The gene names given are mouse names. The read ends 4 residues shy of where the CDR3 ends; the end is completed using the germline J gene. The rearrangement links TRBV19 to TRBJ1-2; 7 positions agree with TRBD1. J was trimmed by 2 bases and V by 4 bases; bases with no gene match: 5. CDR1 and CDR2 (germline): FNHDT, SITEND (reference sequence). The CDR3 has 14 amino acids. Partial CDR3 DNA: TGTGCCAGCAGTGCTAGGGGGCGGAACTCC. It is translated as CASSARGRNS. The complete CDR3 sequence is CASSARGRNSDYTF.

Worth noting for this clone: These gene names are mouse names. Read data end 4 residues before the CDR3 end; the end is taken from the germline J gene. The chain recombines TRBV19 with TRBJ1-1; the D is unclear. The V end was cut by 1 base, the J end by 0 bases, with 4 bases between. CDR1 and CDR2 from the germline V gene are FNHDT and SITEND (reference sequence). There are 13 residues in the CDR3. Incomplete CDR3 DNA: TGTGCCAGCAGTATAAATGCAAACACA. Its protein is CASSINANT. The whole CDR3 protein is CASSINANTEVFF.

Points on this clone: The gene names given are mouse names. The CDR3 goes on 4 residues after the read ends, and that part is filled in from the germline J gene. The rearrangement links TRBV13-1 to TRBJ2-4; D remains unclear. V lost 0 bases, J lost 2 bases, and 4 bases lay in between. The CDR3 contains 13 residues. Germline-derived CDR1 and CDR2 are NSHNY and SYGAGN. Partial CDR3 DNA: TGTGCCAGCAGTGATGAGTTTCAAAAC. Its translation: CASSDEFQN. The CDR3 in its entirety is CASSDEFQNTLYF.

At least ten counts were recorded for this clone. The genes and germline here are from mouse. Read sequence stops 4 residues before the CDR3 end, and the germline J gene provides the missing end. Other DNA sequences in this specimen translate into the identical CDR3. The chain employs TRBV13-1 and TRBJ1-1; D is possibly TRBD1 (5 bases). V lost 0 bases to trimming and J lost 1 base, with 7 bases between them. The CDR3 is 14 amino acids. Germline V gene lookup returns CDR1 NSHNY and CDR2 SYGAGN. The CDR3 loop reads CASSDAGQNTEVFF. The sequenced part of the CDR3 DNA is TGTGCCAGCAGTGATGCAGGGCAAAACACA.

This clone was seen only a few times. Genes and germline are mouse. Other nucleotide sequences in the sample specify the same CDR3. This CDR3 reads CASSDARGGTEVFF. The sequenced part of the CDR3 DNA is TGTGCCAGCAGTGATGCCAGGGGCGGCACA. The chain links TRBV13-1 to TRBJ1-1, with D maybe TRBD1 (6 bases). The CDR3 goes on 4 residues after the read ends, and that part is filled in from the germline J gene. The germline V and J ends were trimmed by 0 bases and 4 bases, with 10 bases remaining between them. Germline CDR1 and CDR2: NSHNY and SYGAGN. The CDR3 length is 14 residues.

In its sample, this clone was seen a few times. The genes and germline here are from mouse. The read gets to within 4 residues of the CDR3 end, and the germline J gene fills in the rest. Additional DNA sequences in this sample encode the identical CDR3. The rearrangement joins TRBV19 to TRBJ2-4; 8 bases fit TRBD2. The ends lost 1 base at V and 3 bases at J; junction bases unmatched: 1. The CDR3 is 14 residues long. Germline values: CDR1 FNHDT, CDR2 SITEND (reference sequence). The covered CDR3 bases are TGTGCCAGCAGTATAAGGGGGGGCCAAAAC. Translated, it gives CASSIRGGQN. The entire CDR3 protein is CASSIRGGQNTLYF.

Points on this clone: Mouse gene names apply. Sequencing ends 4 residues short of the CDR3 end; the germline J gene provides the rest. Other DNA sequences of this sample code for an identical CDR3. The chain uses TRBV5 and TRBJ2-5; 7 positions agree with TRBD1. Germline values: CDR1 LGHNA, CDR2 YNLKQL (reference sequence). V gave up 0 bases and J gave up 3 bases; unmatched junction bases: 3. The CDR3 spans 15 residues. The CDR3 sequence: CASSQDPGQQDTQYF. Incomplete CDR3 DNA: TGTGCCAGCAGCCAAGATCCGGGACAGCAAGAC.

This clone was observed a handful of times. Gene names and germline refer to mouse. Sequencing ends 4 residues short of the CDR3 end; the germline J gene provides the rest. The chain has TRBV13-2 and TRBJ1-2, with D maybe TRBD1 (5 bases). Germline loops: CDR1 NNHNN, CDR2 SYGAGS (reference sequence). Trimming left V 2 bases short and J 1 base short, with 9 bases between. The CDR3 length is 14 residues. CDR3 bases read: TGTGCCAGCGGTGAGGCAGGGAAAAACTCC. This sequence encodes CASGEAGKNS. From start to end, the CDR3 is CASGEAGKNSDYTF.